Included here is one TCR beta chain sequence, with context. Recruits, aged roughly 18 to 90 years, lived in 25 or so US areas. The sample comes from a study of blood T cell repertoires in COVID-19. Data came from immunoSEQ multiplex PCR; TCRdb stores just in-frame clones and leaves some out. Found here are around 250,000 clones, 65% to 90% of them singletons; the top ten hold roughly a sixth. The sequence was collected from a young man who had recovered from COVID-19. Source material: PBMCs or T cells enriched from blood (not recorded which).

CDR3 coding DNA: TGTGCCAGCAGCCTGGGGGGGGCCCAGCAGTTCTTC. This gives the protein CASSLGGAQQFF. This sequence joins TRBV12-3 or TRBV12-4 and TRBJ2-1, with D possibly matching TRBD2 (7 bases). The V end was cut by 6 bases, the J end by 11 bases, with 14 bases between. CDR3 length equals 12 residues.